The rows below give T cell receptor beta chains drawn from one sample of a study of blood T cells in healthy people across ages. TCRdb re-analysed the 5' RACE reads in MiXCR, keeping a single row per CDR3 protein. The sample consists of roughly 500,000 distinct CDR3 sequences, about 26% of them appearing once. The sample taken for sequencing was blood. These receptors were collected from a woman in her 70s in good health. CDR3s include the opening cysteine and the closing phenylalanine or tryptophan. D genes are given only for firm matches. Some rows have no size entry. The others give once, few or many, or a class for an expanded clone.

V gene	J gene	D gene	clone size	CDR3 DNA	CDR3 protein
TRBV4-3	TRBJ1-1	-	-	TGCGCCAGCAGCCAAGTGGGACCCGCGGGTGAAGCTTTCTTT	CASSQVGPAGEAFF
TRBV5-1	TRBJ2-1	-	many	TGCGCCAGCAGCTTGGGGACTGGAGGGTACAATGAGCAGTTCTTC	CASSLGTGGYNEQFF
TRBV29-1	TRBJ1-1	-	-	TGCAGCGTTACAGGGACAAGTATGAACACTGAAGCTTTCTTT	CSVTGTSMNTEAFF
TRBV29-1	TRBJ2-2	-	-	TGCAGCGTTGGAGAGCAAGGGACCGGGGAGCTGTTTTTT	CSVGEQGTGELFF
TRBV4-3	TRBJ2-7	TRBD1	-	TGCGCCAGCAGCCAGGGACAGGGGGCTTCCTACGAGCAGTACTTC	CASSQGQGASYEQYF
TRBV10-3	TRBJ1-2	TRBD1	-	TGTGCCACAGGGACAGGGAGTCTTAACTATGGCTACACCTTC	CATGTGSLNYGYTF
TRBV7-8	TRBJ1-2	-	-	TGTGCCAGCAGCCCGACAGGAGCTTATGGCTACACCTTC	CASSPTGAYGYTF
TRBV6-5	TRBJ2-6	-	few	TGTGCCAGCAGTTTCTGGGACCCTGGGGCCAACGTCCTGACTTTC	CASSFWDPGANVLTF
TRBV5-1	TRBJ2-2	TRBD1	-	TGCGCCGGCAGCTTGGTCGGGACAGCTAACACCGGGGAGCTGTTTTTT	CAGSLVGTANTGELFF
TRBV6-6	TRBJ1-4	TRBD1	-	TGTGCCAGCAGTCACTGGGACAGGGATTATGAAAAACTGTTTTTT	CASSHWDRDYEKLFF
TRBV7-3	TRBJ1-1	-	few	TGTGCCAGCAGCCTAGATCCCTCAGGGAAGGCTTTCTTT	CASSLDPSGKAFF
TRBV6-6	TRBJ2-1	-	few	TGTGCCAGCAGTTACCGACCTCCTCCGAACAATGAGCAGTTCTTC	CASSYRPPPNNEQFF
TRBV6-1	TRBJ1-4	TRBD1	few	TGTGCCAGCAGACCTAACCGGGACAGTAATGAAAAACGGTTTTTT	CASRPNRDSNEKRFF
TRBV7-2	TRBJ2-7	TRBD2	-	TGTGCCAGCAGCTTCTGGGACTACTCCTACGAGCAGTACTTC	CASSFWDYSYEQYF
TRBV4-1	TRBJ2-3	-	-	TGCGCCAGCAGCCAAGGTCCCCCGGGCACAGATACGCAGTATTTT	CASSQGPPGTDTQYF
TRBV6-2/TRBV6-3	TRBJ2-5	-	few	TGTGCCAGCAGTTCCACCGAAGGGGGGCGATACGAGCAGTGCTTC	CASSSTEGGRYEQCF
TRBV20-1	TRBJ1-2	-	-	TGCAGTGCTACCCAGGGTAGCTACACCTTC	CSATQGSYTF
TRBV29-1	TRBJ2-1	-	-	TGCAGCGTTGCAAACGCCTACAATGAGCAGTTCTTC	CSVANAYNEQFF
TRBV3-1	TRBJ1-4	-	-	TGTGCCAGCAGCCTAAACAGAGCAACTAATGAAAAACTGTTTTTT	CASSLNRATNEKLFF
TRBV7-6	TRBJ2-5	TRBD2	few	TGTGCCAGCAGCTTGGAGACTAGCGGGGCCGAGACCCAGTACTTC	CASSLETSGAETQYF
TRBV6-2/TRBV6-3	TRBJ1-2	TRBD1	-	TGTGCCAGCTGGACAGGGACCGTGAGCTATGGCTACACCTTC	CASWTGTVSYGYTF
TRBV12-3/TRBV12-4	TRBJ1-5	-	-	TGTGCCACCTCGGTAACGGCGCAGCCCCAGCATTTT	CATSVTAQPQHF
TRBV4-3	TRBJ1-2	-	few	TGCGCCAGCAGCCAAGCGTTCGACAGCATCCCAGACTATGGCTACACCTTC	CASSQAFDSIPDYGYTF
TRBV12-3/TRBV12-4	TRBJ2-5	-	few	TGTGCCAGCAGTTTTAGCGGACTTGAAGAGACCCAGTACTTC	CASSFSGLEETQYF
TRBV4-3	TRBJ2-4	-	few	TGCGCCACAGGCGTTAACATTCAGTACTTC	CATGVNIQYF
TRBV20-1	TRBJ2-1	TRBD2	few	TGCAGTGCTCAGAGGACTAGCGGGGCCTACTCCTACAATGAGCAGTTCTTC	CSAQRTSGAYSYNEQFF
TRBV29-1	TRBJ2-7	-	-	TGCAGCGTTAGACAGCACGACCACTCCTACGAGCAGTACTTC	CSVRQHDHSYEQYF
TRBV7-6	TRBJ2-7	-	-	TGTGCCAGCAGCTTTGGCCACCTCTACGAGCAGTACTTC	CASSFGHLYEQYF
TRBV12-3/TRBV12-4	TRBJ1-2	-	few	TGTGCCAGCAGTTCAGGGATACGTAACTATGGCTACACCTTC	CASSSGIRNYGYTF
TRBV7-9	TRBJ2-7	TRBD1	-	TGTGCCAGCAGTTTCCGACTCGGACAGGGGGAGAACGAGCAGTACTTC	CASSFRLGQGENEQYF
TRBV5-1	TRBJ2-2	TRBD1	-	TGCGCCAGCAGCTCCCGGACAGGGCGAACCGGGGAGCTGTTTTTT	CASSSRTGRTGELFF
TRBV20-1	TRBJ1-2	TRBD1	-	TGCAGTGCTAGACCGACAGGGGCGAAATACTATGGCTTCACCTTC	CSARPTGAKYYGFTF
TRBV19	TRBJ2-7	-	-	TGTGCCAGCAGACAGGGACTATACGAGCAGTGCTTC	CASRQGLYEQCF
TRBV20-1	TRBJ2-1	-	-	TGCAGTGCTAAGCGTAGTGAGCAGTTCTTC	CSAKRSEQFF
TRBV15	TRBJ2-2	-	-	TGTGCCACCAGCAGAGCGACAGGGAACACCGGGGAGCTGTTTTTT	CATSRATGNTGELFF
TRBV7-2	TRBJ1-5	-	few	TGTGCCAGCAGCCCCCGGGTGCAGGGTAATCAGCCCCAGCATTTT	CASSPRVQGNQPQHF
TRBV4-1	TRBJ1-3	-	few	TGCGCCAGCAGCCGATCCGGGCCCCGGAGCGACACCATATATTTT	CASSRSGPRSDTIYF
TRBV7-2	TRBJ2-7	-	few	TGTGCCAGCAGCGGTACTGCTCATATCTCCTACGAGCAGTACTTC	CASSGTAHISYEQYF
TRBV25-1	TRBJ2-1	-	few	TGTGCCAGCAGTTTCCGGCGGGGCCTGGGGAACAATGAGCAGTTCTTC	CASSFRRGLGNNEQFF
TRBV7-2	TRBJ1-2	TRBD1	few	TGTGCCAGCAGCTTTTTGACAGGGGTACATGGCTACACCTTC	CASSFLTGVHGYTF
TRBV11-2	TRBJ2-2	-	-	TGTGCCAGCACCGTGGCGGGGACGAACACCGGGGAGCTGTTTTTT	CASTVAGTNTGELFF
TRBV6-1	TRBJ2-2	TRBD2	-	TGTGCCAGCAGTGAAGAAGCGGGGGGGCCCGGGGAGCTGTTTTTT	CASSEEAGGPGELFF
TRBV6-2/TRBV6-3	TRBJ2-5	-	few	TGTGCCAGCAGGGAGGGGTACCAAGAGACCCAGTACTTC	CASREGYQETQYF
TRBV10-3	TRBJ1-2	-	-	TGTGCCATCAGTCCCACAGAGGGGAGGTCTAACTATGGCTACACCTTC	CAISPTEGRSNYGYTF
TRBV12-3/TRBV12-4	TRBJ1-1	-	-	TGTGCCAGCCTGCTAGGGGGGCGTGTAACTGAAGCTTTCTTT	CASLLGGRVTEAFF
TRBV12-3/TRBV12-4	TRBJ2-2	-	once	TGTGCCTGCAGTCCTCAGTCCACCGGGGAGCTGTTTTTT	CACSPQSTGELFF